The 17 T cell receptor beta chains listed next were all sequenced from one sample in a study of T cell responses to AZD1222 COVID-19 vaccine. The table came from immunoSEQ multiplex PCR; TCRdb's copy has only in-frame clones and leaves some out. In the table there are about 120,000 clones, about 90% of which are singletons. The source was peripheral blood, collected on day 0 of AZD1222 vaccination. These receptors were taken from an adult in good health.

The chain employs TRBV3-1 (or the pseudogene TRBV3-2) and TRBJ1-4; 8 bases are shared with TRBD1. CDR3 size: 14 residues. The germline CDR1 and CDR2 sequences are LGHDT and YNNKEL (reference sequence). V lost 4 bases, J lost 8 bases, and 6 bases stayed unmatched. The CDR3 region has the DNA TGTGCCAGCAGCCTACGGACAGGGCGGGAAAAACTGTTTTTT. Translating it yields CASSLRTGREKLFF.

The chain couples TRBV7-9 to TRBJ1-2, with 8 positions matching TRBD1. The trim removed 6 bases at V and 3 bases at J, leaving 3 bases unmatched. The CDR3 has 13 amino acids. From germline, CDR1 is SEHNR and CDR2 FQNEAQ (reference sequence). The DNA of the CDR3 is TGTGCCAGCAGGGAGGGACAGGACTATGGCTACACCTTC. Protein sequence: CASREGQDYGYTF.

The chain combines TRBV27 with TRBJ1-1; a possible D gene is TRBD1 (5 bases). The ends were cut back, 3 bases at V and 0 bases at J, with 8 bases in the middle. Germline V gene data show CDR1 as MNHEY and CDR2 as SMNVEV (reference sequence). CDR3 length: 14 residues. Here the CDR3 DNA reads TGTGCCAGCAGTTTCCAGGGTTTGAACACTGAAGCTTTCTTT. Its translation: CASSFQGLNTEAFF.

The gene calls are TRBV5-6 and TRBJ1-1; 11 bases are shared with TRBD1. V dropped 9 bases and J dropped 5; count of bases not matched to a gene: 15. Germline V gene lookup returns CDR1 SGHDT and CDR2 YYEEEE. CDR3 length equals 16 residues. The CDR3 nucleotides read TGTGCCACACGCATTAGAGGGACAGGGGGTTATACTGAAGCTTTCTTT. Amino acid sequence: CATRIRGTGGYTEAFF.

This clone has a single count. The chain carries TRBV2 and TRBJ1-2; D unresolved. V lost 4 bases to trimming and J lost 8 bases, with 14 bases between them. The length of the CDR3 is 13 residues. Germline V lookup: CDR1 SNHLY, CDR2 FYNNEI. CDR3 bases: TGTGCCAGCAGTGTATTCGGCGGAAGGGGCTACACCTTC. It specifies CASSVFGGRGYTF.

V usage is TRBV6-6 and J usage is TRBJ1-4; TRBD1 matches 9 bases. Losses at the gene ends were 5 bases for V and 8 bases for J; bases not matched to a gene: 9. The CDR3 extends over 15 amino acids. In germline, CDR1 is MNHNY, CDR2 SVGAGI (reference sequence). The CDR3 loop is CASSLPGQGREKLFF. Here the CDR3 DNA reads TGTGCCAGCAGTCTACCGGGACAGGGAAGGGAAAAACTGTTTTTT.

The gene calls are TRBV30 and TRBJ1-5, with D hard to call. Trimming took off 2 bases at V and 7 bases at J, with 9 bases between the two ends. This CDR3 region has 12 residues. Germline CDR1 and CDR2: GTSNPN and SVGIG (reference sequence). CDR3 residues: CAWSRGFQPQHF. The CDR3 DNA reads as TGTGCCTGGAGTCGAGGATTCCAGCCCCAGCATTTT.

The V call is TRBV27, the J call TRBJ2-7, with D possibly being TRBD2 (5 bases). The CDR3 extends over 12 amino acids. Trimming stripped 6 bases from V and 5 bases from J, with 11 bases between. Germline CDR1 and CDR2: MNHEY and SMNVEV (reference sequence). CDR3 DNA: TGTGCCAGCAGCCAACTAGGTAACGAGCAGTACTTC. Amino acid sequence: CASSQLGNEQYF.

The sample holds one count of this clone. V usage is TRBV3-1 (or the pseudogene TRBV3-2) and J usage is TRBJ2-3; maybe TRBD1 (7 bases). Germline CDR1 and CDR2: LGHDT and YNNKEL (reference sequence). V was shortened by 5 bases and J by 5 bases, with 17 bases between the two germline ends. The CDR3 contains 15 residues. CDR3 protein: CASSTQGGKGDTQYF. Here the CDR3 DNA reads TGTGCCAGCAGCACCCAGGGGGGCAAAGGAGATACGCAGTATTTT.

The genes are TRBV3-1 (or the pseudogene TRBV3-2) and TRBJ1-5, with D maybe TRBD1 (5 bases). Germline V gene data show CDR1 as LGHDT and CDR2 as YNNKEL (reference sequence). V dropped 1 base and J dropped 2 bases, with 9 bases sitting between them. The CDR3 is 15 residues long. CDR3 protein: CASSQGGAGNQPQHF. DNA for the CDR3: TGTGCCAGCAGCCAAGGGGGCGCAGGCAATCAGCCCCAGCATTTT.

The rearrangement uses TRBV5-8 and TRBJ1-1; D call uncertain. The V end lost 0 bases, the J end lost 4 bases, and 4 bases lay between the germline ends. The germline gives CDR1 SGHTS, CDR2 YDEGEE. There are 12 residues in the CDR3. The CDR3 sequence: CASSLAATEAFF. The DNA of the CDR3 is TGTGCCAGCAGCTTGGCGGCCACTGAAGCTTTCTTT.

This clone occurred once. The rearrangement links TRBV19 to TRBJ1-2; the D is unclear. V dropped 1 base and J dropped 6 bases, with 15 bases sitting between them. This CDR3 spans 15 amino acids. Germline assignment: CDR1 LNHDA and CDR2 SQIVND (reference sequence). CDR3 sequence reads: CASSIGSDRRNGYTF. The CDR3 DNA follows: TGTGCCAGTAGTATAGGGTCAGACCGACGCAATGGCTACACCTTC.

This clone was counted a single time. The chain couples TRBV5-4 to TRBJ1-4; tentative D call: TRBD1 (5 bases). Trimming removed 2 bases at V and 8 bases at J, with 13 bases between. Looked up from germline, CDR1 is SGHNT and CDR2 is YYREEE (reference sequence). This CDR3 has 14 amino acids. Written as DNA, the CDR3 is TGTGCCAGCAGCTTATATGGGCGGGACGAAAAACTGTTTTTT. Translation gives CASSLYGRDEKLFF.

V is TRBV28 and J is TRBJ2-3; 7 bases match TRBD2. Germline values: CDR1 MDHEN, CDR2 SYDVKM. The V gene end was trimmed by 3 bases and the J gene end by 1 base; junction bases not matched to a gene: 7. CDR3 length: 16 amino acids. The CDR3 sequence is CASSLVRTSGTDTQYF. CDR3 DNA sequence: TGTGCCAGCAGTTTGGTTCGAACTAGCGGCACAGATACGCAGTATTTT.

This sequence joins TRBV30 and TRBJ1-6, with D perhaps matching TRBD1 (6 bases). Trimming took off 0 bases at V and 7 bases at J, with 10 bases between the two ends. Per the germline V gene, CDR1 is GTSNPN and CDR2 is SVGIG (reference sequence). CDR3 length equals 14 residues. The CDR3 sequence is CAWSVGQRNSPLHF. The DNA of the CDR3 is TGTGCCTGGAGTGTGGGACAAAGGAATTCACCCCTCCACTTT.

The chain is built from TRBV24-1 and TRBJ1-5, with D perhaps matching TRBD1 (5 bases). Trimming removed 4 bases from V and 6 bases from J, with 12 bases in between. Germline lookup yields CDR1 KGHDR and CDR2 SFDVKD. The CDR3 covers 14 residues. The CDR3 DNA sequence: TGTGCCACCAGTGACCAGGGAAGTGGTCAGCCCCAGCATTTT. Protein sequence: CATSDQGSGQPQHF.

J is TRBJ2-1 and V is TRBV12-3 or TRBV12-4, with unresolved D. The CDR3 is made up of 12 amino acids. Trimming stripped 6 bases from V and 10 bases from J, with 13 bases between. CDR3 in DNA: TGTGCCAGCAGGGACCCCCAGCCGGAGCAGTTCTTC. As protein: CASRDPQPEQFF.